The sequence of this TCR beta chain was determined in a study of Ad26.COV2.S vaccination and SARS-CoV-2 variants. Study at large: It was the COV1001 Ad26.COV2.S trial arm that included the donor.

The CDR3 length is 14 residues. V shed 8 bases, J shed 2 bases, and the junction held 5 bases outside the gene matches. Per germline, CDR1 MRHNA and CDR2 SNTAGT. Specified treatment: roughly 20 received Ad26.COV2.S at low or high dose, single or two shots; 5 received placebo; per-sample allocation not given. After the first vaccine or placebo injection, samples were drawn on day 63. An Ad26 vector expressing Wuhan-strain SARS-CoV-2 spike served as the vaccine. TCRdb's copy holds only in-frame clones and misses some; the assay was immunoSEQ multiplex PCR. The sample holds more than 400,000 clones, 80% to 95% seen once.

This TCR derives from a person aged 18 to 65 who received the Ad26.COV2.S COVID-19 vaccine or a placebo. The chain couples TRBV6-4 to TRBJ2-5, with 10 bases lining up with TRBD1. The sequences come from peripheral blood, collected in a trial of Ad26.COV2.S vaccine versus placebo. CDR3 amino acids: CASPRDRGQETQYF. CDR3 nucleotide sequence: TGTGCCAGCCCGCGGGACAGGGGACAAGAGACCCAGTACTTC.